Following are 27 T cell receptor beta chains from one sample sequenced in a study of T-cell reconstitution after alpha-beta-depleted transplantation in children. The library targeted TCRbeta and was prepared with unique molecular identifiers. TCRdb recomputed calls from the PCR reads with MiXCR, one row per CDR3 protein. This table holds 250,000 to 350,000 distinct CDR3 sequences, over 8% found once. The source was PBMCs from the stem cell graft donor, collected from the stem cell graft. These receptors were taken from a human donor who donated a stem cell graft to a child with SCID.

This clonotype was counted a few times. The CDR3 region is CASSLSGGAFSTDTQYF. The CDR3 coding sequence is TGTGCCAGCAGTTTAAGCGGGGGGGCCTTTAGCACAGATACGCAGTATTTT. This chain joins TRBV12-3 or TRBV12-4 and TRBJ2-3, with 10 bases fitting TRBD2. CDR3 size: 17 residues. V lost 2 bases to trimming and J lost 0 bases; unmatched junction nucleotides: 5.

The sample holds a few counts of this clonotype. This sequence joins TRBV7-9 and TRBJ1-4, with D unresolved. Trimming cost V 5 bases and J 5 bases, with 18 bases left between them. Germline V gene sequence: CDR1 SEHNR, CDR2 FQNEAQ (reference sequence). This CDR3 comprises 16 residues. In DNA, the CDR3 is TGTGCCAGCAGCCTAGTACGGACGATCGGAAATGAAAAACTGTTTTTT. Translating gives CASSLVRTIGNEKLFF.

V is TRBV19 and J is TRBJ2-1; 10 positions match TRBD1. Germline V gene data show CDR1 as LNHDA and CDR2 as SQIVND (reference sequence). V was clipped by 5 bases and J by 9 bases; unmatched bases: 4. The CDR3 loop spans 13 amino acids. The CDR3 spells CASSLGTGVEQFF. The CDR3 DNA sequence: TGTGCCAGTAGTTTAGGGACAGGGGTTGAGCAGTTCTTC.

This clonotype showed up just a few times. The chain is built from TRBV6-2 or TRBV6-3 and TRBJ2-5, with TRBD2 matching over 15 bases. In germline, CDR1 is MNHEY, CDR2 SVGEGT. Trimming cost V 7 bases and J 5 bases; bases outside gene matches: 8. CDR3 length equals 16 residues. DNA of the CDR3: TGTGCCAGCATAGGACTAGCGGGGGGGCTTCTCGAGACCCAGTACTTC. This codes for CASIGLAGGLLETQYF.

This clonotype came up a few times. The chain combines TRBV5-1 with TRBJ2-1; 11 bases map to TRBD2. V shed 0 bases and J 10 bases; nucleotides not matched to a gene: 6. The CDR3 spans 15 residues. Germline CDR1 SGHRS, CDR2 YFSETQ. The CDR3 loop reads CASSLVLAGGLEQFF. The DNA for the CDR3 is TGCGCCAGCAGCTTGGTGCTAGCGGGGGGATTGGAGCAGTTCTTC.

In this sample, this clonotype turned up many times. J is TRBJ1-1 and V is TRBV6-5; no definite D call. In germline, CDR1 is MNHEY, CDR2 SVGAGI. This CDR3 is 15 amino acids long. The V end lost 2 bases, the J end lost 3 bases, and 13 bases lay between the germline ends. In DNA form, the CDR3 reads TGTGCCAGCAGTTACGTGGGGTTCCTTGACACTGAAGCTTTCTTT. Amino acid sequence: CASSYVGFLDTEAFF.

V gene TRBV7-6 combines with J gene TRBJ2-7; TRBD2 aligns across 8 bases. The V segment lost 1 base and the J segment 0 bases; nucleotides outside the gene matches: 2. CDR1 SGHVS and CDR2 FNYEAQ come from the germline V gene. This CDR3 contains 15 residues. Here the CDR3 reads CASSLVGTSSYEQYF. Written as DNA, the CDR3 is TGTGCCAGCAGCTTAGTAGGGACTAGCTCCTACGAGCAGTACTTC.

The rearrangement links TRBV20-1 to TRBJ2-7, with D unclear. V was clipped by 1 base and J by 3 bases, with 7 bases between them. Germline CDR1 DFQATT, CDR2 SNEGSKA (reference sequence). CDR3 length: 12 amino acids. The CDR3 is CSARGLFYEQYF. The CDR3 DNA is TGCAGTGCTAGAGGACTTTTCTACGAGCAGTACTTC.

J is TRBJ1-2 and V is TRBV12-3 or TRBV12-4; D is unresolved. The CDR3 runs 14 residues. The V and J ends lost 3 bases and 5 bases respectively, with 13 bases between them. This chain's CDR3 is CASSFKKLGYGYTF. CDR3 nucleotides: TGTGCCAGCAGTTTTAAGAAGCTGGGTTATGGCTACACCTTC.

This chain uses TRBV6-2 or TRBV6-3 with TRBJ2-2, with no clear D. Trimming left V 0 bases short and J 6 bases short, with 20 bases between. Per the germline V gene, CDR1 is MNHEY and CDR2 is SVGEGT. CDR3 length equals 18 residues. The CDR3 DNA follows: TGTGCCAGCAGTTACTCGAGCCCATGGGCCCGACCCCCCGGGGAGCTGTTTTTT. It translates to CASSYSSPWARPPGELFF.

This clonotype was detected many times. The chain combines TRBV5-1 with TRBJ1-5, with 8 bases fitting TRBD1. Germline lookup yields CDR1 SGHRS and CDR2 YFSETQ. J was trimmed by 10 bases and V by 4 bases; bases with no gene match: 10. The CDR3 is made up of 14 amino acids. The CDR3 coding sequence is TGCGCCAGCAGCCCCCTGGGACAGGAGGGACCCCAGCATTTT. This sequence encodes CASSPLGQEGPQHF.

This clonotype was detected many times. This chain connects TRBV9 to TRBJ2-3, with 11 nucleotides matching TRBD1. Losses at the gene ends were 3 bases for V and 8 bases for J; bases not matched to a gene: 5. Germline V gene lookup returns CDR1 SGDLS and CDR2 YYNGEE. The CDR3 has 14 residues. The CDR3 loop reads CASSGDRGGVTQYF. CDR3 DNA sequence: TGTGCCAGCAGCGGGGACAGGGGGGGGGTTACGCAGTATTTT.

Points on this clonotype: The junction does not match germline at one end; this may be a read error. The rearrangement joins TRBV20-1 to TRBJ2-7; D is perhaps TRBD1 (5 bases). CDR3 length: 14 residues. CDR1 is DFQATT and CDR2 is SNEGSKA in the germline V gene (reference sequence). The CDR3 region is CSANPADGRDEQHF. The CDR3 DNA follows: TGCAGTGCTAATCCAGCAGACGGCAGGGATGAGCAGCACTTC.

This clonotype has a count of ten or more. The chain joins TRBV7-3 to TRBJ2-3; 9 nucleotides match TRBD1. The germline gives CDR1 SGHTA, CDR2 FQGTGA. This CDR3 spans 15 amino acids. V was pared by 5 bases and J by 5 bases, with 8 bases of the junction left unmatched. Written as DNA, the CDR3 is TGTGCCAGCAGCAAAGGGGACAGGGACGGAGATACGCAGTATTTT. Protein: CASSKGDRDGDTQYF.

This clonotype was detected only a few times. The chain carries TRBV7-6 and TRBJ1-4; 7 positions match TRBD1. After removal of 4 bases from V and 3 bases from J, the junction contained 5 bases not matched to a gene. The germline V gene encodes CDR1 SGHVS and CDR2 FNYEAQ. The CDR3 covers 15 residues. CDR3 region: CASSSRGRANEKLFF. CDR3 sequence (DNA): TGTGCCAGCAGCTCTAGGGGGCGAGCTAATGAAAAACTGTTTTTT. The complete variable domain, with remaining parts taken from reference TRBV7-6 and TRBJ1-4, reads GAGVSQSPRYKVTKRGQDVALRCDPISGHVSLYWYRQALGQGPEFLTYFNYEAQQDKSGLPNDRFSAERPEGSISTLTIQRTEQRDSAMYRCASSSRGRANEKLFFGSGTQLSVL.

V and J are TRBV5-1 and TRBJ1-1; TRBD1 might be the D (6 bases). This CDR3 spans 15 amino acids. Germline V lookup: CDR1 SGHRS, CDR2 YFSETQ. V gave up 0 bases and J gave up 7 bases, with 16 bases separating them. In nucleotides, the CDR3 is TGCGCCAGCAGCTTGGTCGCAGCGGGGGGCATTGAAGCTTTCTTT. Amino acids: CASSLVAAGGIEAFF.

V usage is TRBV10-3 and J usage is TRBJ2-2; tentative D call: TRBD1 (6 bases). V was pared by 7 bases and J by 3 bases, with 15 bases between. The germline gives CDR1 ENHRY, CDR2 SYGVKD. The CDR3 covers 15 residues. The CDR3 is CAITEGVFDTGELFF. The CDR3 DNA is TGTGCCATCACCGAGGGGGTATTCGACACCGGGGAGCTGTTTTTT.

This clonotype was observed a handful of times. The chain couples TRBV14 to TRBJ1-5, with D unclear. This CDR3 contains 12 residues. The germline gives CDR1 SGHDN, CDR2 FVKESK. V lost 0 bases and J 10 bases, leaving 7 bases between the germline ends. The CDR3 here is CASSQEGAPQHF. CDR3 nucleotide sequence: TGTGCCAGCAGCCAAGAAGGAGCACCCCAGCATTTT.

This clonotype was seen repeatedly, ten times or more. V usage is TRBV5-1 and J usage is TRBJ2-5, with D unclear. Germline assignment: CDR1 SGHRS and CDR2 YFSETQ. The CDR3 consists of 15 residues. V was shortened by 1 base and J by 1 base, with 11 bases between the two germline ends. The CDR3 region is CASSLSRNIQETQYF. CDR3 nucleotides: TGCGCCAGCAGCTTGTCGCGGAACATCCAAGAGACCCAGTACTTC.

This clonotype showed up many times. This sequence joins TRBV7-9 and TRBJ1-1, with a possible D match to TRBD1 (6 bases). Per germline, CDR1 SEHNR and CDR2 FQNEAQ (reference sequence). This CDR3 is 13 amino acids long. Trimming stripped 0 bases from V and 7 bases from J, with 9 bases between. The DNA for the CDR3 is TGTGCCAGCAGCTTAGCGAACAGGGATGAAGCTTTCTTT. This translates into CASSLANRDEAFF.

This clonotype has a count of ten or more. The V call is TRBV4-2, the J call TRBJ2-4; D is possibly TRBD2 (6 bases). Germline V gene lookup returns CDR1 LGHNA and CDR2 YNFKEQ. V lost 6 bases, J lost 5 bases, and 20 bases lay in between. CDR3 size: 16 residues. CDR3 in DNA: TGTGCCAGCAGGGGGGATGGGGGTGGGGAGGAAAACATTCAGTACTTC. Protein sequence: CASRGDGGGEENIQYF.

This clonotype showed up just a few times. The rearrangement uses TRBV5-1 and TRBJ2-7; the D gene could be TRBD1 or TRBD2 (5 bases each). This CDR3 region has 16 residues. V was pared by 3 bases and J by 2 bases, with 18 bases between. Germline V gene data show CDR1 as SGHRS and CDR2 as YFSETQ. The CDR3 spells CASSSLTGTGTYEQYF. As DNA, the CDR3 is TGCGCCAGCAGCTCCCTGACCGGGACGGGAACCTACGAGCAGTACTTC. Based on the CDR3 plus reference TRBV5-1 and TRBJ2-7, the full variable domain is KAGVTQTPRYLIKTRGQQVTLSCSPISGHRSVSWYQQTPGQGLQFLFEYFSETQRNKGNFPGRFSGRQFSNSRSEMNVSTLELGDSALYLCASSSLTGTGTYEQYFGPGTRLTVT.

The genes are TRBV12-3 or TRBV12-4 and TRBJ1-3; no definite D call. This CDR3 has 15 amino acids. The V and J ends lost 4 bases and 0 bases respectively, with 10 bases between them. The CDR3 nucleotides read TGTGCCAGCAGTTCCCCGGGAGTCTCTGGAAACACCATATATTTT. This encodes CASSSPGVSGNTIYF.

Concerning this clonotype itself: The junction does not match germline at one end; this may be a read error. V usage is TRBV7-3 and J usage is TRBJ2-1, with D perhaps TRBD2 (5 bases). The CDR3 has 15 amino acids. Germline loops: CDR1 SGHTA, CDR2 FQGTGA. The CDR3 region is CASSLSGQADNEQFF. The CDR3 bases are TGTGCCAGCAGTTTAAGCGGTCAGGCAGACAATGAGCAGTTCTTC.

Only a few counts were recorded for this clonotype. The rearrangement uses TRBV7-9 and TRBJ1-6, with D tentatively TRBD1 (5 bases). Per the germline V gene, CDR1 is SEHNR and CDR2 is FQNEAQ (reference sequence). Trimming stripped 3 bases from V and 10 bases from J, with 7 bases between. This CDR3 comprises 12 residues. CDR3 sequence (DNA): TGTGCCAGCAGCTTCGACAGCTCACCCCTCCACTTT. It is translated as CASSFDSSPLHF. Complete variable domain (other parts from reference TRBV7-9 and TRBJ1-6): DTGVSQNPRHKITKRGQNVTFRCDPISEHNRLYWYRQTLGQGPEFLTYFQNEAQLEKSRLLSDRFSAERPKGSFSTLEIQRTEQGDSAMYLCASSFDSSPLHFGNGTRLTVT.

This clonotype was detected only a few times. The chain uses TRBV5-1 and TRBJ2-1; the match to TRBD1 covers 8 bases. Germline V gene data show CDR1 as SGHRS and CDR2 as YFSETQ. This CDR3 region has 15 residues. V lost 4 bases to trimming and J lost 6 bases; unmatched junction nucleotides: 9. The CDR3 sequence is CASSLTGGWVNEQFF. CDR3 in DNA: TGCGCCAGCAGCCTAACAGGGGGATGGGTCAATGAGCAGTTCTTC. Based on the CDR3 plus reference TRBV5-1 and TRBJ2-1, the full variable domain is KAGVTQTPRYLIKTRGQQVTLSCSPISGHRSVSWYQQTPGQGLQFLFEYFSETQRNKGNFPGRFSGRQFSNSRSEMNVSTLELGDSALYLCASSLTGGWVNEQFFGPGTRLTVL.

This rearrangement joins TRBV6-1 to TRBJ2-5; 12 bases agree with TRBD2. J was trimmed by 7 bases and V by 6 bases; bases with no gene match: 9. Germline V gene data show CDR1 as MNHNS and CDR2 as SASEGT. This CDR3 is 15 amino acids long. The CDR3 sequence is CASSQTSGGAGTQYF. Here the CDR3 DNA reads TGTGCCAGCAGCCAGACTAGCGGGGGCGCGGGGACCCAGTACTTC.